The rows below give T cell receptor beta chains drawn from one sample of a study of beta chain features in type 1 diabetes. Libraries were prepared by immunoSEQ multiplex PCR; TCRdb keeps only in-frame clonotypes and omits some of them. The repertoire holds 150,000 to 200,000 clones, with around 63% as singletons. Sequencing input: naive CD4+ T cells from blood. The source of these receptors is a man aged 25-45 years with type 1 diabetes. The CDR3 runs from the conserved cysteine through the conserved F or W. D genes are given only for firm matches. Part of the rows lack a size; the others show once, few, many or a class for expanded clones.

V gene	clone size	J gene	D gene	CDR3 protein	CDR3 DNA
TRBV6-5	NA	TRBJ2-1	NA	CASATARSYNEQFF	TGTGCCTCGGCGACAGCTCGCTCCTACAATGAGCAGTTCTTC
TRBV15	NA	TRBJ2-3	NA	CATSRARMETDTQYF	TGTGCCACCAGCAGAGCCAGGATGGAGACAGATACGCAGTATTTT
TRBV18	NA	TRBJ2-3	NA	CASSRSEGGTDTQYF	TGTGCCAGCTCACGATCGGAGGGGGGCACAGATACGCAGTATTTT
TRBV27	few	TRBJ1-3	NA	CASSHASHGGYSGNTIYF	TGTGCCAGCAGCCACGCTTCCCACGGGGGCTACTCTGGAAACACCATATATTTT
TRBV30	NA	TRBJ1-6	NA	CAWWARLRGSNSPLHF	TGTGCCTGGTGGGCAAGGCTTCGGGGTAGTAATTCACCCCTCCACTTT
TRBV29-1	few	TRBJ2-1	NA	CSVGGHPYNEQFF	TGCAGCGTTGGGGGACATCCCTACAATGAGCAGTTCTTC
TRBV9	NA	TRBJ2-1	NA	CASSVAVDLGEQFF	TGTGCCAGCAGCGTAGCTGTTGATTTGGGTGAGCAGTTCTTC
TRBV30	NA	TRBJ2-5	NA	CAWSVSETQYF	TGTGCCTGGAGTGTAAGTGAGACCCAGTACTTC
TRBV18	NA	TRBJ1-2	NA	CASSPGFNYGYTF	TGTGCCAGCTCACCGGGGTTCAACTATGGCTACACCTTC
TRBV25-1	NA	TRBJ2-5	TRBD1	CASIPGGRETQYF	TGTGCCAGCATTCCAGGGGGCCGGGAGACCCAGTACTTC